The 26 T cell receptor beta chains below come from one sample, sequenced in a study of cytomegalovirus exposure and HLA in healthy donors. Clones were read by immunoSEQ multiplex PCR, and TCRdb kept only the in-frame ones, dropping some. The sample has 130,000 or so clones, roughly 87% seen once. The sequenced sample was PBMCs. All receptors derive from a woman between 18 and 29 years old in good health and CMV-seronegative.

The chain recombines TRBV15 with TRBJ2-5; D uncertain. The length of the CDR3 is 13 residues. Germline CDR1 LNHNV, CDR2 YYDKDF (reference sequence). The V end was cut by 0 bases, the J end by 4 bases, with 6 bases between. The CDR3 loop reads CATSRDPLETQYF. Here the CDR3 DNA reads TGTGCCACCAGCAGAGATCCGTTAGAGACCCAGTACTTC.

The V gene is TRBV7-3, the J gene TRBJ2-5; 8 nucleotides line up with TRBD1. The junction had 10 bases not matched to a gene; V was cut back by 5 bases and J by 8 bases. Looked up from germline, CDR1 is SGHTA and CDR2 is FQGTGA. The CDR3 has 14 amino acids. The CDR3 region has the DNA TGTGCCAGCAGCCCGACAGGGGCTCAACACACCCAGTACTTC. Translating it yields CASSPTGAQHTQYF. The full variable domain, its missing parts supplied by reference TRBV7-3 and TRBJ2-5, is GAGVSQTPSNKVTEKGKYVELRCDPISGHTALYWYRQSLGQGPEFLIYFQGTGAADDSGLPNDRFFAVRPEGSVSTLKIQRTERGDSAVYLCASSPTGAQHTQYFGPGTRLLVL.

This rearrangement joins TRBV5-5 to TRBJ2-3; TRBD2 aligns across 14 bases. This CDR3 is built from 16 residues. The germline CDR1 and CDR2 sequences are SGHKS and YYEKEE (reference sequence). V shed 4 bases and J 2 bases; nucleotides not matched to a gene: 3. The CDR3 loop reads CASSPGLAGATDTQYF. DNA for the CDR3: TGTGCCAGCAGCCCGGGACTAGCGGGGGCCACAGATACGCAGTATTTT.

The chain uses TRBV19 and TRBJ1-5; TRBD1 is a possible D gene (6 bases). CDR1 and CDR2 from the germline V gene are LNHDA and SQIVND (reference sequence). The ends were cut back, 0 bases at V and 5 bases at J, with 17 bases in the middle. The CDR3 length is 17 residues. CDR3: CASSIEGRGRPDQPQHF. The CDR3 nucleotides are TGTGCCAGTAGTATAGAGGGCAGGGGACGTCCCGATCAGCCCCAGCATTTT.

The CDR3 spells CASSLVARPNSYEQYF. As DNA, the CDR3 is TGTGCCAGCAGTCTCGTCGCCAGGCCTAACTCCTACGAGCAGTACTTC. V usage is TRBV6-6 and J usage is TRBJ2-7; D gene unclear. This CDR3 has 16 amino acids. The germline V gene encodes CDR1 MNHNY and CDR2 SVGAGI (reference sequence). V was clipped by 5 bases and J by 0 bases, with 17 bases between them.

The rearrangement uses TRBV6-5 and TRBJ1-5; D is unresolved. This CDR3 region has 11 residues. Trimming pared 8 bases from V and 9 bases from J, leaving 11 bases between. CDR1 is MNHEY and CDR2 is SVGAGI in the germline V gene. Here the CDR3 reads CASWSRGPQHF. For the CDR3, the DNA is TGTGCCAGCTGGTCTCGGGGGCCCCAGCATTTT.

This chain links TRBV6-4 with TRBJ2-2; D is unclear. V was trimmed by 3 bases and J by 4 bases, leaving 6 bases between them. CDR1 is MRHNA and CDR2 is SNTAGT in the germline V gene. The CDR3 is 13 residues long. The CDR3 reads CASSESFTGELFF. CDR3 DNA: TGTGCCAGCAGTGAGAGTTTCACCGGGGAGCTGTTTTTT.

This chain connects TRBV19 to TRBJ2-3; 7 positions agree with TRBD2. Germline CDR1 LNHDA, CDR2 SQIVND (reference sequence). CDR3 length: 11 residues. V gave up 5 bases and J gave up 8 bases; unmatched junction bases: 1. CDR3 DNA sequence: TGTGCCAGTAGTGGGAGGGTTACGCAGTATTTT. Its protein is CASSGRVTQYF.

The chain has TRBV19 and TRBJ1-2, with 9 bases fitting TRBD1. The length of the CDR3 is 16 residues. The germline CDR1 and CDR2 sequences are LNHDA and SQIVND (reference sequence). With V trimmed by 5 bases and J by 2 bases, 9 bases remained unmatched. CDR3 amino acids: CASSAGTGTLNYGYTF. The CDR3 nucleotides are TGTGCCAGTAGTGCCGGGACAGGGACGTTAAACTATGGCTACACCTTC.

The chain recombines TRBV2 with TRBJ1-5, with 11 bases lining up with TRBD1. J was trimmed by 6 bases and V by 4 bases; bases with no gene match: 5. From germline, CDR1 is SNHLY and CDR2 FYNNEI. The CDR3 totals 15 residues. DNA for the CDR3: TGTGCCAGCAGTGCATCGGACAGGGGGCTTCAGCCCCAGCATTTT. Its translation: CASSASDRGLQPQHF.

This clone was seen just once. The genes are TRBV10-1 and TRBJ1-1, with TRBD1 matching over 10 bases. V shed 7 bases and J 4 bases; nucleotides not matched to a gene: 12. CDR1 is WNHNN and CDR2 is SYGVQD in the germline V gene (reference sequence). CDR3 length equals 16 residues. The CDR3 bases are TGCGCCAGCACCGTTCGACAGGGGGCGAGTGGCACTGAAGCTTTCTTT. Residues: CASTVRQGASGTEAFF.

The chain employs TRBV7-9 and TRBJ2-7; no clear D gene. Germline lookup yields CDR1 SEHNR and CDR2 FQNEAQ (reference sequence). This CDR3 contains 12 residues. V lost 5 bases and J 3 bases, leaving 8 bases between the germline ends. CDR3 residues: CASSLSFYEQYF. CDR3 in DNA: TGTGCCAGCAGCCTCAGTTTCTACGAGCAGTACTTC.

The CDR3 loop is CATSRDRGGFGYGYTF. The CDR3, as DNA: TGTGCCACCAGCAGAGATCGAGGGGGTTTCGGGTATGGCTACACCTTC. The V call is TRBV15, the J call TRBJ1-2, with a weak D call TRBD1 (6 bases). Germline CDR1 is LNHNV and CDR2 is YYDKDF (reference sequence). The V gene lost 0 bases and the J gene lost 5 bases, with 16 bases spanning the gap. This CDR3 comprises 16 residues.

On this clone: This sample also contains other DNA sequences that code for the same CDR3. The rearrangement joins TRBV5-1 to TRBJ2-5, with TRBD1 identical over 8 bases. Germline V gives CDR1 SGHRS, CDR2 YFSETQ. CDR3 length: 14 residues. J was trimmed by 5 bases and V by 4 bases; bases with no gene match: 7. Here the CDR3 reads CASSPGQVQETQYF. The CDR3 DNA follows: TGCGCCAGCAGCCCGGGACAGGTCCAGGAGACCCAGTACTTC.

V usage is TRBV9 and J usage is TRBJ2-2; 15 nucleotides match TRBD2. Unmatched junction bases numbered 0, after V lost 0 bases and J lost 6 bases. Germline V CDR1 and CDR2: SGDLS, YYNGEE. The CDR3 contains 16 residues. The CDR3 reads CASSVGTSGGAGELFF. In DNA form, the CDR3 reads TGTGCCAGCAGCGTAGGGACTAGCGGGGGGGCCGGGGAGCTGTTTTTT.

The table lists this clone with a count of one. This chain links TRBV2 with TRBJ1-3; 10 nucleotides line up with TRBD1. Germline V lookup: CDR1 SNHLY, CDR2 FYNNEI. The CDR3 has 16 residues. V shed 6 bases and J 3 bases; nucleotides not matched to a gene: 8. The CDR3 here is CASRPTGGAYGNTIYF. CDR3 in DNA: TGTGCCAGCAGGCCGACAGGGGGCGCATATGGAAACACCATATATTTT.

This clone was detected a few times. This rearrangement joins TRBV5-1 to TRBJ2-7, with D perhaps TRBD2 (5 bases). CDR3 length: 14 amino acids. V gave up 7 bases and J gave up 5 bases, with 19 bases separating them. CDR1 is SGHRS and CDR2 is YFSETQ in the germline V gene. CDR3 amino acids: CASSGEVVLNEQYF. Here the CDR3 DNA reads TGCGCCAGCTCCGGGGAAGTGGTTCTCAACGAGCAGTACTTC.

The CDR3 nucleotides read TGTGCCAGCAGCTTGGCAGGGATCCTATATAATTCACCCCTCCACTTT. It is translated as CASSLAGILYNSPLHF. J is TRBJ1-6 and V is TRBV5-4; possible D gene TRBD1, 5 bases. This CDR3 has 16 amino acids. Between the trimmed V and J ends, which lost 0 bases and 4 bases, there was a span of 11 bases. Germline assignment: CDR1 SGHNT and CDR2 YYREEE (reference sequence).

The J gene is TRBJ2-3, the V gene TRBV10-3, with a weak D call TRBD2 (6 bases). Trimming stripped 9 bases from V and 3 bases from J, with 22 bases between. The CDR3 totals 16 residues. CDR1 and CDR2 (germline): ENHRY, SYGVKD. Here the CDR3 reads CAIRGTSIAATDTQYF. The CDR3 nucleotides read TGTGCCATACGGGGTACGAGTATAGCGGCTACAGATACGCAGTATTTT.

This chain links TRBV6-5 with TRBJ1-2; 7 nucleotides align to TRBD1. The CDR3 covers 14 residues. V gave up 5 bases and J gave up 4 bases; unmatched junction bases: 7. In germline, CDR1 is MNHEY, CDR2 SVGAGI. The CDR3 loop is CASSPLQGSYGYTF. CDR3 nucleotides: TGTGCCAGCAGTCCCCTACAGGGGAGCTATGGCTACACCTTC.

This chain connects TRBV7-6 to TRBJ2-5, with 8 bases aligning to TRBD1. Germline loops: CDR1 SGHVS, CDR2 FNYEAQ. Trimming cost V 5 bases and J 5 bases; bases outside gene matches: 10. The CDR3 covers 15 residues. CDR3 nucleotide sequence: TGTGCCAGCAGCCCCGGACAGGGTACTTGGGAGACCCAGTACTTC. It yields the protein CASSPGQGTWETQYF.

This clone was picked up a small number of times. The chain carries TRBV19 and TRBJ2-1, with 11 bases lining up with TRBD2. The CDR3 consists of 15 residues. V was clipped by 5 bases and J by 8 bases; unmatched bases: 8. The germline gives CDR1 LNHDA, CDR2 SQIVND (reference sequence). In DNA, the CDR3 is TGTGCCAGTAGTTTAGCGGGGGGGGCCGATTATGAGCAGTTCTTC. The encoded protein is CASSLAGGADYEQFF.

The rearrangement uses TRBV7-9 and TRBJ2-5; D is ambiguous. The germline V gene has CDR1 SEHNR and CDR2 FQNEAQ (reference sequence). V was trimmed by 5 bases and J by 2 bases, leaving 12 bases between them. The CDR3 contains 14 residues. CDR3 in DNA: TGTGCCAGCAGCCGTGAAACTATACAAGAGACCCAGTACTTC. It translates to CASSRETIQETQYF.

This clone was picked up one time. The chain is built from TRBV10-3 and TRBJ1-2; TRBD1 matches at 7 bases. Unmatched junction bases numbered 16, after V lost 10 bases and J lost 8 bases. This CDR3 has 14 amino acids. Germline V gene lookup returns CDR1 ENHRY and CDR2 SYGVKD. The CDR3 coding sequence is TGTGCCACCACCGCCCAAGGGGGCGCCGGGGGCTACACCTTC. It is translated as CATTAQGGAGGYTF.

The chain carries TRBV5-1 and TRBJ2-5; 9 bases fit TRBD1. J lost 13 bases, V lost 4 bases, and 11 bases had no gene match. The germline V gene has CDR1 SGHRS and CDR2 YFSETQ. This CDR3 contains 13 residues. CDR3 in amino acids: CASSIGQGYERYF. The CDR3 DNA follows: TGCGCCAGCAGCATCGGACAGGGGTACGAGCGGTACTTC.

The chain is built from TRBV5-1 and TRBJ2-1; TRBD1 might be the D (6 bases). CDR3 size: 14 residues. V lost 5 bases and J lost 5, with 14 bases in between. Germline CDR1 is SGHRS and CDR2 is YFSETQ. The CDR3 loop reads CASSDGQSDNEQFF. The CDR3, as DNA: TGCGCCAGCAGTGATGGACAGTCCGACAATGAGCAGTTCTTC.